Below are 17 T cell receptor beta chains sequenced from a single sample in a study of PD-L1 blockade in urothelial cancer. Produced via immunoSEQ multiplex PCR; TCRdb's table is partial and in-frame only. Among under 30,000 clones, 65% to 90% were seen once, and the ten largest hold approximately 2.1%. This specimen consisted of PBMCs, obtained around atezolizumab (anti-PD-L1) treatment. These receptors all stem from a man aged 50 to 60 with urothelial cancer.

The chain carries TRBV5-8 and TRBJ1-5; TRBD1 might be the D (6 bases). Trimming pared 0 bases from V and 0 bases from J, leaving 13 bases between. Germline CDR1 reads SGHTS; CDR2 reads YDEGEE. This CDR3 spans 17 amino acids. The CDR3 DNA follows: TGTGCCAGCAGCTTGGGCCAGGGACAAAATAGCAATCAGCCCCAGCATTTT. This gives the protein CASSLGQGQNSNQPQHF.

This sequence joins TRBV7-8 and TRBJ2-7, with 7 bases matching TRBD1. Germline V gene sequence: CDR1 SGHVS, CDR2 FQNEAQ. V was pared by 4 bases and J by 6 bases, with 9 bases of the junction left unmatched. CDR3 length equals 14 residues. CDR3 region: CASSSGTASAEQYV. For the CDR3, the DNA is TGTGCCAGCAGCTCCGGGACAGCCAGTGCCGAGCAGTACGTC.

CDR3 region: CASNGLAGGQETQYF. The CDR3 DNA sequence: TGTGCCAGCAACGGACTAGCGGGGGGACAAGAGACCCAGTACTTC. The chain links TRBV5-6 to TRBJ2-5; TRBD2 aligns across 14 bases. V dropped 6 bases and J dropped 2; count of bases not matched to a gene: 3. The germline V gene encodes CDR1 SGHDT and CDR2 YYEEEE. The CDR3 contains 15 residues.

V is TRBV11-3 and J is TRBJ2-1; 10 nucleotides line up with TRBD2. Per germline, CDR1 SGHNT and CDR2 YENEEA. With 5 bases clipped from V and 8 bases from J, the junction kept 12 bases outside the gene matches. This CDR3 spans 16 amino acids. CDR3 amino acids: CASSQRSLAGVHEQFF. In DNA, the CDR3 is TGTGCCAGCAGCCAACGTAGTCTAGCGGGAGTTCATGAGCAGTTCTTC.

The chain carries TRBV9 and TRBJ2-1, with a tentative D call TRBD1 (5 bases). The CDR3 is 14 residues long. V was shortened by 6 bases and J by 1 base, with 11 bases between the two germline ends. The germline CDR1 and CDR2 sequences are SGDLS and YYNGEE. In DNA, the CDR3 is TGTGCCAGCACCTTGACAGAGTCCTACAATGAGCAGTTCTTC. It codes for CASTLTESYNEQFF.

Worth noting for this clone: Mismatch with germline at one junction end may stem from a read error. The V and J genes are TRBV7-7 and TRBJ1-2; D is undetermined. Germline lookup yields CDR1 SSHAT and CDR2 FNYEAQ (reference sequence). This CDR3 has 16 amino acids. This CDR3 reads CASSPRTLGDHYGYTF. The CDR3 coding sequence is TGTGCTAGCAGCCCCAGGACTCTGGGAGATCACTATGGCTACACCTTC.

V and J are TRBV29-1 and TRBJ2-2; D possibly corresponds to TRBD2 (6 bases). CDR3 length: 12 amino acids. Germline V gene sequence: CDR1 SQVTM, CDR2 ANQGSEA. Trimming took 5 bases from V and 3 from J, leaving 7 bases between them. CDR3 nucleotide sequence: TGCAGCGTTCCTAGCGACACCGGGGAGCTGTTTTTT. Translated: CSVPSDTGELFF.

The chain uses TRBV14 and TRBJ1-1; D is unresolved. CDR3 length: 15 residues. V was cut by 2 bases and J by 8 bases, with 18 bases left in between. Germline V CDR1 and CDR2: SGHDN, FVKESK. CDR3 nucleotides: TGTGCCAGCAGCCAACGACCCGGTGGGCCTACGGAAGCTTTCTTT. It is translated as CASSQRPGGPTEAFF.

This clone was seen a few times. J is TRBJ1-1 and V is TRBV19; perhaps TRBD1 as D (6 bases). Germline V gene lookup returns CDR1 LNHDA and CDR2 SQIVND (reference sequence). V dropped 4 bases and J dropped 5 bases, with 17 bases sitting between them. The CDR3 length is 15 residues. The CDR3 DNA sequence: TGTGCCAGTAGTACTCGAACAGGGTTCCCTACTGAAGCTTTCTTT. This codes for CASSTRTGFPTEAFF.

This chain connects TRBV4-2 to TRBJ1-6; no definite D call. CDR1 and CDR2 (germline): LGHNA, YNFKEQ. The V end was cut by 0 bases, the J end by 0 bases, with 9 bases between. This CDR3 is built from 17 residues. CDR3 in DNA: TGTGCCAGCAGCCAAGACGGGGAGAGCTCCTATAATTCACCCCTCCACTTT. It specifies CASSQDGESSYNSPLHF.

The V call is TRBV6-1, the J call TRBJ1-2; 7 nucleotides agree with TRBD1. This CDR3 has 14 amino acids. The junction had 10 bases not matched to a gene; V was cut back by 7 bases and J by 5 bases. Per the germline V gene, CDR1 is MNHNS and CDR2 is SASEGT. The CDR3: CASIYSGTEYGYTF. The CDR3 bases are TGTGCCAGCATTTATTCCGGGACAGAATATGGCTACACCTTC.

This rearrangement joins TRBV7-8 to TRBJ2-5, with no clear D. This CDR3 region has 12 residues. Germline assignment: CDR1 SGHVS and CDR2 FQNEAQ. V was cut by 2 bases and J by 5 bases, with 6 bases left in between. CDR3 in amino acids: CASSLSRETQYF. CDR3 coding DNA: TGTGCCAGCAGCTTATCGCGGGAGACCCAGTACTTC.

The CDR3 nucleotides read TGTGCCAGCAGGTATGACAGGGACACTGAAGCTTTCTTT. Translation: CASRYDRDTEAFF. V is TRBV6-1 and J is TRBJ1-1, with TRBD1 matching over 7 bases. V trimming: 6 bases; J trimming: 3 bases; junction bases outside the gene matches: 4. CDR1 is MNHNS, CDR2 SASEGT, per germline. This CDR3 is built from 13 residues.

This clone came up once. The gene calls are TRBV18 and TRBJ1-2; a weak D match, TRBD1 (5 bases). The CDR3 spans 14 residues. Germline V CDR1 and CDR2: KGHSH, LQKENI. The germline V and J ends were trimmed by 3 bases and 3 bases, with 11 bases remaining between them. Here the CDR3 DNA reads TGTGCCAGCTCACCGTTGGGGGGAGACTATGGCTACACCTTC. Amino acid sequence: CASSPLGGDYGYTF.

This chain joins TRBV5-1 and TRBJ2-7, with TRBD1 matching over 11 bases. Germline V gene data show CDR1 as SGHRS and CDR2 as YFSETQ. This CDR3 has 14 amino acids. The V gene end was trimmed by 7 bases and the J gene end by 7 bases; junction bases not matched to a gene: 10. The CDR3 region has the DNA TGCGCCAGCCGGGAGGGACAGGGGGTTCAGGAGCAGTACGTC. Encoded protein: CASREGQGVQEQYV.

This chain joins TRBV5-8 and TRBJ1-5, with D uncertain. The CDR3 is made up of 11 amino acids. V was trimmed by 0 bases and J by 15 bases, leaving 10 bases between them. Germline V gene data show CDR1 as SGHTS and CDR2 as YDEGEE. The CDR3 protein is CASSLDSLRHF. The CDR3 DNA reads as TGTGCCAGCAGCTTGGACAGTCTGAGGCATTTT.

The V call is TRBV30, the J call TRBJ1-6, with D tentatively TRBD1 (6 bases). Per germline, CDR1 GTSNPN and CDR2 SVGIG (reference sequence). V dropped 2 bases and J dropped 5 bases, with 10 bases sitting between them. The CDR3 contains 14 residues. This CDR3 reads CAWSMGADNSPLHF. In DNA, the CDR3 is TGTGCCTGGAGTATGGGGGCGGATAATTCACCCCTCCACTTT.